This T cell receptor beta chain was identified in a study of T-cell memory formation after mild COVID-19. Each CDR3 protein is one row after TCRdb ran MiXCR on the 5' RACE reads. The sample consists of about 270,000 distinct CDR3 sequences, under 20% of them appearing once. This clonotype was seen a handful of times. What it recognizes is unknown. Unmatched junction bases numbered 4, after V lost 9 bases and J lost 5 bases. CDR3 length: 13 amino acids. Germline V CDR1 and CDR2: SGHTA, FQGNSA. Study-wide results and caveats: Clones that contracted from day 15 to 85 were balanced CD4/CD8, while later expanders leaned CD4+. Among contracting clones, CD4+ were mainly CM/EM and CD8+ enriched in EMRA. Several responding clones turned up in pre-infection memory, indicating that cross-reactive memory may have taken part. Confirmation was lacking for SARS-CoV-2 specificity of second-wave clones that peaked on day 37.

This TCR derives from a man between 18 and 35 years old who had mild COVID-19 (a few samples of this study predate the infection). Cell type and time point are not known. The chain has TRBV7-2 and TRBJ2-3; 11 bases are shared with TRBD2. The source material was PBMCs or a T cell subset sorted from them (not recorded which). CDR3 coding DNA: TGTGCCAGTCTACTAGCGGGGGAAGATACGCAGTATTTT. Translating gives CASLLAGEDTQYF. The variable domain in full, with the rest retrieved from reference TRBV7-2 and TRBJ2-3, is GAGVSQSPSNKVTEKGKDVELRCDPISGHTALYWYRQSLGQGLEFLIYFQGNSAPDKSGLPSDRFSAERTGGSVSTLTIQRTQQEDSAVYLCASLLAGEDTQYFGPGTRLTVL.